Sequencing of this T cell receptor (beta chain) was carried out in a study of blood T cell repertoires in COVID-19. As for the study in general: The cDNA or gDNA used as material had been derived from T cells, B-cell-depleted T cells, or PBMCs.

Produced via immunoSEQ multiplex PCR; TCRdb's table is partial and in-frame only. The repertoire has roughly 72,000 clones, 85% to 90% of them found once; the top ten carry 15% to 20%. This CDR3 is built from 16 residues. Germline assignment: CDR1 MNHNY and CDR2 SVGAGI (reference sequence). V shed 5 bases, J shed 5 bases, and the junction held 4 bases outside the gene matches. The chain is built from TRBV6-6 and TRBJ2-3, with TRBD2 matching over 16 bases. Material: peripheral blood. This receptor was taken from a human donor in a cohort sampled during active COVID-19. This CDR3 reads CASSPGTSGRGDTQYF. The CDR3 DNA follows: TGTGCCAGCAGTCCAGGGACTAGCGGGAGGGGAGATACGCAGTATTTT.